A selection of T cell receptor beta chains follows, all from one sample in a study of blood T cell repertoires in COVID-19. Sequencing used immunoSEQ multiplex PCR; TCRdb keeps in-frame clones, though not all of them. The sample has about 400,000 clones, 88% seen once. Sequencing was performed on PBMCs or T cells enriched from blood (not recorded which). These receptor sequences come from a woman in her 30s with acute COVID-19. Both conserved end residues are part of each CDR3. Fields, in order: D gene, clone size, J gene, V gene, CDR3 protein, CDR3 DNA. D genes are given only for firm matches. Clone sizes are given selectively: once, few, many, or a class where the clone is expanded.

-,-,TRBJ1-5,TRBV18,CASSLLDRISNQPQHF,TGTGCCAGCTCACTCTTAGACAGGATAAGCAATCAGCCCCAGCATTTT
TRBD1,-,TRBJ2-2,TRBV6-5,CASTGQGRRAGELFF,TGTGCCAGCACTGGACAGGGGAGACGTGCCGGGGAGCTGTTTTTT
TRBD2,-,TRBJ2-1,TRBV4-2,CASSQDVAGGSYNEQFF,TGTGCCAGCAGCCAAGATGTAGCGGGGGGGTCTTACAATGAGCAGTTCTTC
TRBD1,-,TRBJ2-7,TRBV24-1,CATSAGTGSYEQYF,TGTGCCACCAGTGCCGGGACAGGGTCCTACGAGCAGTACTTC
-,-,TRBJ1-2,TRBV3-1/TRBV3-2,CASSQDSYYGYTF,TGTGCCAGCAGCCAAGATAGTTACTATGGCTACACCTTC
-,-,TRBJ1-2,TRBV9,CASSVEPGLSYGYTF,TGTGCCAGCAGCGTAGAGCCAGGGCTCAGCTATGGCTACACCTTC
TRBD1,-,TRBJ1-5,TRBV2,CASSEATGGLGNQPQHF,TGTGCCAGCAGTGAGGCAACAGGGGGGTTAGGCAATCAGCCCCAGCATTTT
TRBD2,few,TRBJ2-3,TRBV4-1,CASSQEGASGGPTDTQYF,TGCGCCAGCAGCCAAGAGGGAGCTAGCGGGGGACCCACAGATACGCAGTATTTT
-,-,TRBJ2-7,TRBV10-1,CASISGGYGYEQYF,TGCGCCAGCATCAGTGGGGGGTACGGCTACGAGCAGTACTTC
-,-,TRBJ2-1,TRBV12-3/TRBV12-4,CASSLTQGYEQFF,TGTGCCAGCAGTTTGACCCAGGGCTATGAGCAGTTCTTC
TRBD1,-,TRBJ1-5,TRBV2,CASSEGQGGNQPQHF,TGTGCCAGCAGTGAAGGACAGGGCGGCAATCAGCCCCAGCATTTT
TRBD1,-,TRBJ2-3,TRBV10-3,CAITLGQEYTDTQYF,TGTGCCATCACCTTAGGACAGGAGTACACAGATACGCAGTATTTT
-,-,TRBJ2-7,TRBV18,CASSPRQDYEQYF,TGTGCCAGCTCACCCCGACAGGACTACGAGCAGTACTTC
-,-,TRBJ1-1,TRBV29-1,CSVPEEPEAFF,TGCAGCGTCCCCGAGGAGCCTGAAGCTTTCTTT
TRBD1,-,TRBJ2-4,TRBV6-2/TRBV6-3,CASSYDTTGEEDIQYF,TGTGCCAGCAGTTACGACACGACAGGGGAAGAGGACATTCAGTACTTC
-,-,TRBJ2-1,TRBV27,CASHRKGQRQNEQFF,TGTGCCAGCCACCGTAAGGGGCAGCGCCAGAATGAGCAGTTCTTC
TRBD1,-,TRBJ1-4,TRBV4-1,CASSQGPGQGGEKLFF,TGCGCCAGCAGCCAAGGTCCCGGACAGGGTGGGGAAAAACTGTTTTTT
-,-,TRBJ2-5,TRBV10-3,CAIGGETQYF,TGTGCCATCGGGGGGGAGACCCAGTACTTC
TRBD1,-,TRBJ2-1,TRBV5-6,CASSPGTGASNEQFF,TGTGCCAGCAGCCCTGGGACAGGGGCTTCAAATGAGCAGTTCTTC
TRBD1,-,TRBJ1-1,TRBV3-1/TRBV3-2,CASSQDPGTGKAFF,TGTGCCAGCAGCCAAGATCCCGGGACAGGGAAAGCTTTCTTT
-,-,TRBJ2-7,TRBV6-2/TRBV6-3,CASSYPTGYRYEQYF,TGTGCCAGCAGTTACCCTACAGGGTATCGCTACGAGCAGTACTTC
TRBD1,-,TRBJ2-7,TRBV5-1,CASSLVQVLTGQVPWQQYF,TGCGCCAGCAGCTTGGTTCAGGTTTTAACCGGACAGGTTCCTTGGCAGCAGTACTTC
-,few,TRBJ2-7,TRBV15,CATSRGTNEQYF,TGTGCCACCAGCAGAGGGACAAACGAGCAGTACTTC
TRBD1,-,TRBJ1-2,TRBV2,CAIRTGVNYGYTF,TGTGCCATCAGGACAGGAGTCAACTATGGCTACACCTTC
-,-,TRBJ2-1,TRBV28,CASTPPAGAYNEQFF,TGTGCCAGCACCCCTCCGGCAGGGGCCTACAATGAGCAGTTCTTC
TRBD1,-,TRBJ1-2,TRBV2,CASRQERQGSYGYTF,TGTGCCAGCAGGCAAGAGCGACAGGGAAGCTATGGCTACACCTTC
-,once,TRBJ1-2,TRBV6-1,CASSEFRGGYTF,TGTGCCAGCAGTGAATTTCGGGGTGGCTACACCTTC
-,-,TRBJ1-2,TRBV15,CATSRDQWTVYGYTF,TGTGCCACCAGCAGAGATCAGTGGACAGTCTATGGCTACACCTTC
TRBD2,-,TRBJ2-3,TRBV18,CASSPRLAGTDTQYF,TGTGCCAGCTCACCACGACTAGCGGGCACAGATACGCAGTATTTT
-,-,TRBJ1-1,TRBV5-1,CASSLTRQVLTEAFF,TGCGCCAGCAGCTTGACGAGACAGGTTCTGACTGAAGCTTTCTTT
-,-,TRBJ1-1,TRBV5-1,CASSLDTGGTNTEAFF,TGCGCCAGCAGCTTGGATACGGGAGGGACGAACACTGAAGCTTTCTTT
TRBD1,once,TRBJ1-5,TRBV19,CASSIETGVLSQPQHF,TGTGCCAGTAGTATAGAAACAGGGGTTCTCAGTCAGCCCCAGCATTTT
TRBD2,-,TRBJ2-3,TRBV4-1,CASSQDQVAGGFTDTQYF,TGCGCCAGCAGCCAAGATCAGGTAGCGGGGGGATTCACAGATACGCAGTATTTT
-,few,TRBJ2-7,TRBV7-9,CASSPNSYEQYF,TGTGCCAGCAGCCCAAACAGTTACGAGCAGTACTTC
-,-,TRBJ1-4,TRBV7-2,CASSPSVGGGEKLFF,TGTGCCAGCAGCCCTTCCGTGGGGGGTGGAGAAAAACTGTTTTTT
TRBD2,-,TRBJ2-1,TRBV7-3,CASSLAGSYNEQFF,TGTGCCAGCAGCCTAGCGGGTTCCTACAATGAGCAGTTCTTC
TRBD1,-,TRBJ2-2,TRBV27,CASSLRQGSTGELFF,TGTGCCAGCAGTTTAAGACAGGGGAGCACCGGGGAGCTGTTTTTT
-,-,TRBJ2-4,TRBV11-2,CASSLGFARGGNIQYF,TGTGCCAGCAGCTTAGGATTCGCCAGGGGCGGGAACATTCAGTACTTC
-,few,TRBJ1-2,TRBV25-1,CASSRGSDYGYTF,TGTGCCAGCAGTCGGGGGTCTGACTATGGCTACACCTTC
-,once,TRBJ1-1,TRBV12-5,CASGLVSGAEAFF,TGTGCTAGTGGTTTGGTATCCGGGGCTGAAGCTTTCTTT
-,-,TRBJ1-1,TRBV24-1,CATSDLQMWAFF,TGTGCCACCAGTGATTTGCAGATGTGGGCTTTCTTT
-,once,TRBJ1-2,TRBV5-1,CASSLIGEYYGYTF,TGCGCCAGCAGCTTGATAGGGGAATACTATGGCTACACCTTC
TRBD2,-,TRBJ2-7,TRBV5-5,CASSLGGLDPYEQYF,TGTGCCAGCAGCTTGGGGGGACTAGATCCCTACGAGCAGTACTTC
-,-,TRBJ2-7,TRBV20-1,CSARAGHEQYF,TGCAGTGCTAGAGCGGGTCACGAGCAGTACTTC
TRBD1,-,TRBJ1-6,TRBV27,CASSSGQYNSPLHF,TGTGCCAGCAGTTCGGGACAGTATAATTCACCCCTCCACTTT
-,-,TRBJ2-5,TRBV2,CASSEREDLNF,TGTGCCAGCAGTGAACGTGAGGATTTAAACTTC
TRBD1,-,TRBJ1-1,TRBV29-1,CSAPPTGGRTEAFF,TGCAGCGCGCCCCCCACAGGGGGAAGAACTGAAGCTTTCTTT
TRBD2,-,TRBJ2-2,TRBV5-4,CASSLRGGGGELFF,TGTGCCAGCAGCTTGCGGGGGGGAGGCGGGGAGCTGTTTTTT
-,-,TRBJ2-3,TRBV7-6,CASSLGSGTQYF,TGTGCCAGCAGCTTAGGGTCGGGTACGCAGTATTTT
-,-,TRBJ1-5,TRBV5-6,CASSSFDSNQPQHF,TGTGCCAGCAGCTCATTCGACAGTAATCAGCCCCAGCATTTT
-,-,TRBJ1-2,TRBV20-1,CVAVANYGYTF,TGCGTGGCCGTGGCTAACTATGGCTACACCTTC
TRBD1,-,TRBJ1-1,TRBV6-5,CASSPRQGRGTEAFF,TGTGCCAGCAGCCCACGACAGGGAAGAGGCACTGAAGCTTTCTTT